This TCR beta chain was sequenced for a study of cytomegalovirus exposure and HLA in healthy donors. For the study at large: Drawn from HLA-typed donors, 80 million to 95 million unique TCRs were held in an early data release. Whole-study findings and limits: When presence/absence was analysed, sequencing depth was taken to be roughly uniform across donors. The study dropped some indistinguishable V segments, TRBV6-2 and TRBV6-3 among them.

PCR primers comprised 60 Vbeta and 13 Jbeta primers. The protocol was immunoSEQ multiplex PCR, while the TCRdb copy is restricted to in-frame clones and leaves out a portion. The table has about 160,000 clones, about four fifths seen once. This clone was detected once. What it binds is unknown. Germline values: CDR1 ENHRY, CDR2 SYGVKD. J was trimmed by 15 bases and V by 7 bases; bases with no gene match: 20. The CDR3 has 15 amino acids. The chain uses TRBV10-3 and TRBJ2-3, with 9 bases lining up with TRBD2. The specimen was PBMCs. This sequence originates from a man aged 25-40 years in good health and CMV-seronegative. This CDR3 reads CAIKLGPSGNSRSYF. CDR3 in DNA: TGTGCCATCAAATTGGGGCCTAGCGGGAACTCACGCAGTTATTTT.